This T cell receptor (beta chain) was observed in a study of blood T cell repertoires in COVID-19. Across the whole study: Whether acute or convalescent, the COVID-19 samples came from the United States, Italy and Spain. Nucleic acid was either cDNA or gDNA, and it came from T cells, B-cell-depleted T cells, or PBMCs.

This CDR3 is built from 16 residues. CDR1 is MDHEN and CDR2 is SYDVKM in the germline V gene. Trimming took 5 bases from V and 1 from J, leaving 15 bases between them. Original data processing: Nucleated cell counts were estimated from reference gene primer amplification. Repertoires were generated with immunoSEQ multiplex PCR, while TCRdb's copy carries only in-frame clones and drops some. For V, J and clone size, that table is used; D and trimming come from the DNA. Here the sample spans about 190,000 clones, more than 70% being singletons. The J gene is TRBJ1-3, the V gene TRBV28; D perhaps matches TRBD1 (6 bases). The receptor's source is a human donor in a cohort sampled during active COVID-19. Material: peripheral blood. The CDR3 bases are TGTGCCAGCAGTCTTCTCGTCAGGGGATCTGGAAACACCATATATTTT. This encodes CASSLLVRGSGNTIYF.